This TCR beta chain derives from a study of cytomegalovirus exposure and HLA in healthy donors. CDR3 size: 16 residues. Germline lookup yields CDR1 SGHRS and CDR2 YFSETQ. V was clipped by 4 bases and J by 8 bases; unmatched bases: 12. The primer mix had 60 Vbeta and 13 Jbeta primers. Measured with immunoSEQ multiplex PCR; TCRdb has only the in-frame clones, and not every one. The table includes around 94,000 clones, 78% detected once. In the case of this clone: What it binds is not known.

Findings and caveats of the study: Compared with the approximately 680-donor mean, an Asian-associated ancestry cluster reportedly had fewer N-insertions, according to a later analysis.

The gene calls are TRBV5-1 and TRBJ1-4; 9 nucleotides match TRBD1. The sequence was obtained from a male donor in good health and CMV-seropositive. Sequencing input: PBMCs. DNA of the CDR3: TGCGCCAGCAGCACCGAAGGGACAGGGTTTGGGGAAAAACTGTTTTTT. Protein sequence: CASSTEGTGFGEKLFF.